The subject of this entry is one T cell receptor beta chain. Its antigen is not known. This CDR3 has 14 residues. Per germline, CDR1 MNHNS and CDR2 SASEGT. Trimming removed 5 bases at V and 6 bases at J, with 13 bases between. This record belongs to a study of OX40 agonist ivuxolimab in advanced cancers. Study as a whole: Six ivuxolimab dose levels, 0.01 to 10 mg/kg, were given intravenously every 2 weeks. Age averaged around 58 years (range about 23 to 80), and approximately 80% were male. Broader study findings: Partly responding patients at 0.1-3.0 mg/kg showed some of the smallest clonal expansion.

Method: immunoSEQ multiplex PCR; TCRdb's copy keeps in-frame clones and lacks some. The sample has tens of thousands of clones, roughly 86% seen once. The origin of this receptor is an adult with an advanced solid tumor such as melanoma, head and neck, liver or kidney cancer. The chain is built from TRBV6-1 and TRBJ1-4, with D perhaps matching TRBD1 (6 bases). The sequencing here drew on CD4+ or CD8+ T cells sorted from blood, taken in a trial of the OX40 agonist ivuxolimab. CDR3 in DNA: TGTGCCAGCAGTCTTACAGGGTCCCATGAAAAACTGTTTTTT. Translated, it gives CASSLTGSHEKLFF.